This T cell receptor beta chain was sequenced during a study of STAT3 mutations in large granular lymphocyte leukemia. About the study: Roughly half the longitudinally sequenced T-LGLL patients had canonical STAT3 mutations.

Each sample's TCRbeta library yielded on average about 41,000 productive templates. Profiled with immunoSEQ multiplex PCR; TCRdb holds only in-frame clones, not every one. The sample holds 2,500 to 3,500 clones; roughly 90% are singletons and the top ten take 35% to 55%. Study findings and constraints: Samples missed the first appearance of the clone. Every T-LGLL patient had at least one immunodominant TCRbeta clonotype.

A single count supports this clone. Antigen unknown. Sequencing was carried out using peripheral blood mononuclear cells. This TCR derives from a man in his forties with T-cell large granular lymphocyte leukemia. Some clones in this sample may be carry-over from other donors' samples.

CDR3 DNA: TGTGCCAGCAGCAACCCCAGCGGGAGGGCTAATGAGCAGTTCTTC. It yields the protein CASSNPSGRANEQFF. The chain combines TRBV5-4 with TRBJ2-1; 10 nucleotides match TRBD2. Germline CDR1 is SGHNT and CDR2 is YYREEE (reference sequence). J gave up 7 bases and V 4 bases, and 8 bases lay outside the gene matches. The CDR3 extends over 15 amino acids.